Presented here are 29 T cell receptor beta chains from one specimen sequenced in a study of blood T cell repertoires in COVID-19 (dated by TCRdb to 2020 to 2022). Receptors were amplified or captured by the immunoSEQ multiplex PCR assay. TCRdb obtained this table from immuneACCESS and retained in-frame rearrangements with V and J assigned. These tables miss some clones; where compared with another copy, unresolved V genes account for less than half of the shortfall, and the remainder is unexplained. For this sample there are roughly 200,000 clones; approximately 85% appear just once. Approximately 9.9% of the sample rests with the top ten. Sequencing used peripheral blood. Receptors originate from a human donor with active or convalescent COVID-19. The donor label of this sample is uncertain.

V and J are TRBV18 and TRBJ2-6; tentatively, D is TRBD2 (6 bases). Germline CDR1 and CDR2: KGHSH and LQKENI. CDR3 length: 16 residues. With 3 bases removed from V and 0 bases from J, the gap between germline ends came to 9 bases. The CDR3 DNA follows: TGTGCCAGCTCACCGATCGGGGGCTCTGGGGCCAACGTCCTGACTTTC. It is translated as CASSPIGGSGANVLTF.

The rearrangement joins TRBV6-1 to TRBJ2-7; TRBD2 aligns across 9 bases. Losses at the gene ends were 2 bases for V and 5 bases for J; bases not matched to a gene: 13. Germline V lookup: CDR1 MNHNS, CDR2 SASEGT. The CDR3 has 17 amino acids. CDR3 amino acids: CASSERIAGTSPHEQYF. For the CDR3, the DNA is TGTGCCAGCAGTGAACGTATTGCGGGGACTAGCCCCCACGAGCAGTACTTC.

This clone was found once. The rearrangement joins TRBV6-5 to TRBJ2-7, with 7 bases identical to TRBD2. Germline V gene data show CDR1 as MNHEY and CDR2 as SVGAGI. Losses at the gene ends were 6 bases for V and 2 bases for J; bases not matched to a gene: 10. This CDR3 is 15 amino acids long. The CDR3 bases are TGTGCCAGCAGCCTAGCGGCGGTGAGGGCCTACGAGCAGTACTTC. Amino acid sequence: CASSLAAVRAYEQYF.

The chain joins TRBV28 to TRBJ1-3, with D possibly matching TRBD1 (5 bases). Trimming took off 5 bases at V and 0 bases at J, with 20 bases between the two ends. Germline-derived CDR1 and CDR2 are MDHEN and SYDVKM. The CDR3 has 18 amino acids. The CDR3 is CASSALGRRAISGNTIYF. The DNA of the CDR3 is TGTGCCAGCAGTGCCCTTGGTCGCAGGGCTATCTCTGGAAACACCATATATTTT.

CDR3 loop: CASSQNSGVNTEAFF. The CDR3 nucleotides are TGTGCCAGCAGCCAAAATAGCGGGGTGAACACTGAAGCTTTCTTT. The V and J genes are TRBV5-4 and TRBJ1-1; D gene ambiguous. Germline V gene data show CDR1 as SGHNT and CDR2 as YYREEE (reference sequence). Trimming cost V 4 bases and J 0 bases, with 13 bases left between them. CDR3 length: 15 residues. Filled out from reference TRBV5-4 and TRBJ1-1, the complete variable domain reads ETGVTQSPTHLIKTRGQQVTLRCSSQSGHNTVSWYQQALGQGPQFIFQYYREEENGRGNFPPRFSGLQFPNYSSELNVNALELDDSALYLCASSQNSGVNTEAFFGQGTRLTVV.

The chain joins TRBV19 to TRBJ2-1; tentative D call: TRBD2 (6 bases). Trimming stripped 0 bases from V and 5 bases from J, with 8 bases between. The germline gives CDR1 LNHDA, CDR2 SQIVND (reference sequence). This CDR3 has 14 amino acids. The CDR3 reads CASSIDPGDNEQFF. DNA for the CDR3: TGTGCCAGTAGTATAGATCCGGGGGACAATGAGCAGTTCTTC.

V and J are TRBV5-8 and TRBJ1-4, with D tentatively TRBD1 (6 bases). The CDR3 consists of 15 residues. Trimming removed 4 bases from V and 0 bases from J, with 10 bases in between. CDR1 and CDR2 from the germline V gene are SGHTS and YDEGEE. CDR3 bases: TGTGCCAGCAGCGTGGAGGGGGCAACTAATGAAAAACTGTTTTTT. Translated: CASSVEGATNEKLFF.

V and J are TRBV4-2 and TRBJ2-7, with 9 bases fitting TRBD2. The germline V gene encodes CDR1 LGHNA and CDR2 YNFKEQ. The J segment lost 2 bases and the V segment lost 0 bases, leaving 2 bases of the junction unmatched. The CDR3 runs to 15 residues. CDR3 sequence: CASSQEGLAAYEQYF. CDR3 nucleotides: TGTGCCAGCAGCCAAGAGGGACTAGCTGCCTACGAGCAGTACTTC.

The chain couples TRBV12-1 to TRBJ2-4; the D call of TRBD2 is as the table states it, not checked on the DNA. TRBV12-1 is annotated as a pseudogene. The CDR3 has 15 amino acids. This CDR3 is CATRLAGGDINIQYF. The DNA of the CDR3 is TGTGCCACCCGACTAGCGGGGGGAGATATAAACATTCAGTACTTC.

The CDR3 here is CASSQGSGSSEQFF. As DNA, the CDR3 is TGTGCCAGTAGTCAAGGTAGCGGGAGTAGTGAGCAGTTCTTC. The chain uses TRBV19 and TRBJ2-1, with 9 bases identical to TRBD2. This CDR3 has 14 amino acids. Germline CDR1 and CDR2: LNHDA and SQIVND (reference sequence). J lost 9 bases, V lost 5 bases, and 8 bases had no gene match.

This sequence joins TRBV2 and TRBJ1-2; D perhaps matches TRBD1 (5 bases). Germline-derived CDR1 and CDR2 are SNHLY and FYNNEI. The CDR3 is 13 amino acids. Trimming took off 5 bases at V and 4 bases at J, with 11 bases between the two ends. The CDR3 here is CASSLRQSYGYTF. DNA of the CDR3: TGTGCCAGCAGTCTCCGACAGTCCTATGGCTACACCTTC.

The gene calls are TRBV10-3 and TRBJ1-2; TRBD1 matches at 7 bases. Germline V gives CDR1 ENHRY, CDR2 SYGVKD. CDR3 length equals 13 residues. Trimming at V came to 7 bases and at J to 4 bases, leaving 6 bases not matched to a gene. The CDR3 sequence: CAITTGPFYGYTF. The CDR3 region has the DNA TGTGCCATCACGACAGGGCCGTTCTATGGCTACACCTTC.

The chain couples TRBV5-4 to TRBJ2-1; TRBD2 agrees at 13 bases. This CDR3 is 16 amino acids long. The J segment lost 7 bases and the V segment lost 4 bases, leaving 8 bases of the junction unmatched. Germline CDR1 reads SGHNT; CDR2 reads YYREEE (reference sequence). CDR3 in amino acids: CASSVRTSGSSNEQFF. CDR3 sequence (DNA): TGTGCCAGCAGCGTACGGACTAGCGGGAGTAGTAATGAGCAGTTCTTC.

The V and J genes are TRBV3-1 (or the pseudogene TRBV3-2) and TRBJ1-1; TRBD1 matches 7 bases. Germline V CDR1 and CDR2: LGHDT, YNNKEL (reference sequence). V trimming: 3 bases; J trimming: 0 bases; junction bases outside the gene matches: 10. The CDR3 has 17 residues. The CDR3 DNA reads TGTGCCAGCAGCCAGCTCACAGGGGTCAACATGAACACTGAAGCTTTCTTT. This codes for CASSQLTGVNMNTEAFF.

DNA of the CDR3: TGTGCCAGCAGCTCCCCCGGACAGTCCCAAGAGACCCAGTACTTC. This codes for CASSSPGQSQETQYF. The chain uses TRBV27 and TRBJ2-5, with D possibly TRBD1 on 6 matching bases. CDR3 length: 15 residues. Per germline, CDR1 MNHEY and CDR2 SMNVEV (reference sequence). V lost 6 bases to trimming and J lost 1 base, with 15 bases between them.

The genes are TRBV27 and TRBJ1-3; 7 bases fit TRBD1. Per germline, CDR1 MNHEY and CDR2 SMNVEV (reference sequence). J lost 2 bases, V lost 2 bases, and 9 bases had no gene match. CDR3 length: 17 amino acids. The CDR3 sequence: CASSLEGAQKPGNTIYF. CDR3 bases: TGTGCCAGCAGTTTAGAGGGGGCGCAGAAACCTGGAAACACCATATATTTT.

The rearrangement joins TRBV5-4 to TRBJ1-1; D may be TRBD1 (5 bases). Trimming shortened V by 0 bases and J by 4 bases, and 10 bases separated the two germline ends. CDR3 length: 14 amino acids. Germline CDR1 and CDR2: SGHNT and YYREEE (reference sequence). The CDR3 loop reads CASSLDRGSTEAFF. CDR3 sequence (DNA): TGTGCCAGCAGCTTGGATCGGGGGAGCACTGAAGCTTTCTTT.

The rearrangement joins TRBV11-2 to TRBJ1-5, with TRBD1 matching over 8 bases. CDR3 length: 15 amino acids. From germline, CDR1 is SGHAT and CDR2 FQNNGV. V lost 7 bases, J lost 3 bases, and 8 bases stayed unmatched. CDR3 protein: CASTDWTGLNQPQHF. The CDR3, as DNA: TGTGCCAGCACCGATTGGACAGGGCTCAATCAGCCCCAGCATTTT. Variable domain in full (rest from reference TRBV11-2 and TRBJ1-5): EAGVAQSPRYKIIEKRQSVAFWCNPISGHATLYWYQQILGQGPKLLIQFQNNGVVDDSQLPKDRFSAERLKGVDSTLKIQPAKLEDSAVYLCASTDWTGLNQPQHFGDGTRLSIL.

This clone was counted a single time. This chain joins TRBV5-6 and TRBJ2-5, with 8 positions matching TRBD1. The V segment lost 4 bases and the J segment 2 bases; nucleotides outside the gene matches: 4. Germline V CDR1 and CDR2: SGHDT, YYEEEE. CDR3 length: 14 residues. The chain's CDR3 is CASSRGTGQETQYF. CDR3 sequence (DNA): TGTGCCAGCAGCCGAGGGACAGGTCAAGAGACCCAGTACTTC. Drawing the rest from reference TRBV5-6 and TRBJ2-5, the complete variable domain is DAGVTQSPTHLIKTRGQQVTLRCSPKSGHDTVSWYQQALGQGPQFIFQYYEEEERQRGNFPDRFSGHQFPNYSSELNVNALLLGDSALYLCASSRGTGQETQYFGPGTRLLVL.

V and J are TRBV10-3 and TRBJ1-5; the D is unclear. Between the trimmed V and J ends, which lost 0 bases and 2 bases, there was a span of 8 bases. Germline assignment: CDR1 ENHRY and CDR2 SYGVKD. The CDR3 length is 15 residues. In DNA, the CDR3 is TGTGCCATCAGTGAGTCGAGGTCTGGCAATCAGCCCCAGCATTTT. Its protein is CAISESRSGNQPQHF.

The rearrangement links TRBV27 to TRBJ1-2; D is ambiguous. Per germline, CDR1 MNHEY and CDR2 SMNVEV (reference sequence). V dropped 4 bases and J dropped 4 bases, with 13 bases sitting between them. This CDR3 is 14 amino acids long. CDR3 region: CASSYNRFSYGYTF. CDR3 nucleotides: TGTGCCAGCAGTTATAACAGATTCTCCTATGGCTACACCTTC.

The chain couples TRBV6-2 or TRBV6-3 to TRBJ1-1, with D unclear. CDR1 MNHEY and CDR2 SVGEGT come from the germline V gene. Deletions cut 6 bases from V and 7 bases from J, with 9 bases between. The CDR3 runs 11 residues. The CDR3, as DNA: TGTGCCAGCAGCCACGGGAGTGAAGCTTTCTTT. Protein product: CASSHGSEAFF.

This chain links TRBV3-1 (or the pseudogene TRBV3-2) with TRBJ2-3; 16 nucleotides agree with TRBD2. J gave up 2 bases and V 3 bases, and 8 bases lay outside the gene matches. The CDR3 is 19 residues long. CDR1 LGHDT and CDR2 YNNKEL come from the germline V gene (reference sequence). The CDR3 nucleotides read TGTGCCAGCAGCCACCTCCAGGGACTAGCGGGGGGGGTCACAGATACGCAGTATTTT. As protein: CASSHLQGLAGGVTDTQYF.

The chain is built from TRBV2 and TRBJ2-2; the match to TRBD1 covers 9 bases. Germline V gene data show CDR1 as SNHLY and CDR2 as FYNNEI. CDR3 length: 18 amino acids. V was pared by 4 bases and J by 6 bases, with 15 bases of the junction left unmatched. CDR3 nucleotides: TGTGCCAGCAGTGGGAGAACAGGGGGCTTCCCGGGGGCCGGGGAGCTGTTTTTT. This codes for CASSGRTGGFPGAGELFF.

The table lists this clone with a few counts. The J gene is TRBJ2-1, the V gene TRBV30, with 10 positions matching TRBD1. This CDR3 spans 15 amino acids. After removal of 0 bases from V and 7 bases from J, the junction contained 6 bases not matched to a gene. Germline V gene data show CDR1 as GTSNPN and CDR2 as SVGIG (reference sequence). This CDR3 reads CAWSVKGQGRNEQFF. In DNA, the CDR3 is TGTGCCTGGAGTGTTAAGGGACAGGGGAGAAATGAGCAGTTCTTC.

The rearrangement joins TRBV11-3 to TRBJ1-1, with unresolved D. Deletions cut 1 base from V and 0 bases from J, with 6 bases between. CDR1 and CDR2 from the germline V gene are SGHNT and YENEEA. This CDR3 is built from 14 residues. CDR3 nucleotide sequence: TGTGCCAGCAGCTTAGGCCGGTTGAACACTGAAGCTTTCTTT. Translated, it gives CASSLGRLNTEAFF.

V and J are TRBV7-9 and TRBJ2-5, with TRBD2 matching over 8 bases. The CDR3 spans 16 residues. Germline V CDR1 and CDR2: SEHNR, FQNEAQ (reference sequence). The V gene end was trimmed by 8 bases and the J gene end by 2 bases; junction bases not matched to a gene: 13. DNA of the CDR3: TGTGCCAGCCTGCCGCTAGCGGGTCCCTTACAAGAGACCCAGTACTTC. It codes for CASLPLAGPLQETQYF. The whole variable domain, filled in from reference TRBV7-9 and TRBJ2-5, reads DTGVSQNPRHKITKRGQNVTFRCDPISEHNRLYWYRQTLGQGPEFLTYFQNEAQLEKSRLLSDRFSAERPKGSFSTLEIQRTEQGDSAMYLCASLPLAGPLQETQYFGPGTRLLVL.

The rearrangement uses TRBV4-1 and TRBJ1-6, with D possibly matching TRBD1 (6 bases). V lost 0 bases to trimming and J lost 13 bases, with 16 bases between them. This CDR3 contains 15 residues. Germline V lookup: CDR1 MGHRA, CDR2 YSYEKL. Here the CDR3 reads CASSQERGGWDPLHF. The CDR3 DNA is TGCGCCAGCAGCCAAGAACGGGGGGGCTGGGATCCCCTCCACTTT.

The genes are TRBV4-3 and TRBJ2-5; D is perhaps TRBD1 (5 bases). Germline CDR1 LGHNA, CDR2 YSLEER. The length of the CDR3 is 15 residues. The V and J ends lost 0 bases and 2 bases respectively, with 10 bases between them. The CDR3 sequence: CASSQDRGLQETQYF. The CDR3 region has the DNA TGCGCCAGCAGCCAAGATAGGGGTTTGCAAGAGACCCAGTACTTC.